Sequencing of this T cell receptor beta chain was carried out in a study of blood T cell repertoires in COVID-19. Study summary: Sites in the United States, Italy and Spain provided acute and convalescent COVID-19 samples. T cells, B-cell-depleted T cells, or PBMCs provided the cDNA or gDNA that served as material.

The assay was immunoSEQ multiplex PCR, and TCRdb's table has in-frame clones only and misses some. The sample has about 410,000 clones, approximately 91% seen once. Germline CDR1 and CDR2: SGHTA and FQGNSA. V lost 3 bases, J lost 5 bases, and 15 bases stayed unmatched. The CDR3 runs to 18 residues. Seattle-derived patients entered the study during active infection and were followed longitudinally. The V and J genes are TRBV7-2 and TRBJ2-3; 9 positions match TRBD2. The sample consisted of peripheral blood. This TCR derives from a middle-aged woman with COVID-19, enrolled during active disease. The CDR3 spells CASSLRGGVAGVKDTQYF. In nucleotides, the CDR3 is TGTGCCAGCAGCTTGCGAGGGGGAGTAGCGGGAGTAAAAGATACGCAGTATTTT.